These T cell receptor beta chains were read from a single sample in a study of control samples from healthy donors and cancer patients. Sequencing used immunoSEQ multiplex PCR; TCRdb keeps in-frame clones, though not all of them. The table has some 78,000 clones, 85% to 90% seen once; the top ten hold 6.5% to 8%. Sample: blood. The receptors here all came from a woman aged 55-70 years in good health. Both conserved end residues are part of each CDR3. D genes are given only for firm matches. Not all rows give a size; the values are once, few, many and, for expanded clones, a class.

d_gene	v_gene	abundance	j_gene	CDR3aa	CDR3nt
-	TRBV6-1	-	TRBJ2-3	CASSGFLGGPSTDTQYF	TGTGCCAGCAGTGGCTTCCTGGGGGGCCCTAGCACAGATACGCAGTATTTT
TRBD2	TRBV18	-	TRBJ2-5	CASSPSSGATGETQYF	TGTGCCAGCTCACCATCCAGCGGGGCGACTGGGGAGACCCAGTACTTC
TRBD1	TRBV25-1	-	TRBJ1-2	CASSESGGRGRVHGYTF	TGTGCCAGCAGTGAATCCGGCGGTAGGGGGCGCGTTCATGGCTACACCTTC
-	TRBV3-1/TRBV3-2	few	TRBJ2-7	CASSQVTGAEQYF	TGTGCCAGCAGCCAAGTGACGGGGGCCGAGCAGTACTTC
-	TRBV6-1	-	TRBJ1-4	CASSALHGLLGSNEKLFF	TGTGCCAGCAGTGCCCTCCATGGCCTACTAGGGTCAAATGAAAAACTGTTTTTT
-	TRBV2	-	TRBJ1-1	CAGSRYTEAFF	TGTGCCGGCAGCAGGTACACTGAAGCTTTCTTT
-	TRBV2	once	TRBJ1-1	CASSGLGRGPEAFF	TGTGCCAGCAGTGGTCTAGGCAGGGGCCCAGAAGCTTTCTTT
-	TRBV6-5	-	TRBJ1-5	CASSQFRDSNQPQHF	TGTGCCAGCAGTCAATTCCGGGACAGCAATCAGCCCCAGCATTTT
TRBD2	TRBV18	-	TRBJ2-1	CASSPSGGQYNEQFF	TGTGCCAGCTCCCCAAGCGGGGGCCAATACAATGAGCAGTTCTTC
TRBD2	TRBV18	-	TRBJ2-3	CASSPVAGSSTDTQYF	TGTGCCAGCTCACCAGTAGCGGGATCTAGCACAGATACGCAGTATTTT
-	TRBV6-5	-	TRBJ1-2	CASSYLTGYGYGYTF	TGTGCCAGCAGTTACTTAACAGGGTATGGCTATGGCTACACCTTC
TRBD1	TRBV9	-	TRBJ2-7	CASTSQESWRQGKGEQYF	TGTGCCAGCACCAGTCAGGAGTCGTGGAGACAGGGGAAAGGCGAGCAGTACTTC
TRBD1	TRBV5-1	-	TRBJ2-3	CASSGTATSTDTQYF	TGCGCCAGCAGCGGGACAGCCACTAGCACAGATACGCAGTATTTT
TRBD1	TRBV5-5	-	TRBJ2-2	CASSRTGTAGELFF	TGTGCCAGCAGCCGGACAGGTACGGCCGGGGAGCTGTTTTTT
-	TRBV4-3	-	TRBJ2-4	CASSLKYDSALQYF	TGCGCCAGCAGCCTAAAATACGACAGCGCCCTTCAGTACTTC
-	TRBV7-2	-	TRBJ1-2	CASSLGQNYGYTF	TGTGCCAGCAGCTTAGGACAGAACTATGGCTACACCTTC
-	TRBV20-1	-	TRBJ2-1	CSGRDNEQFF	TGCAGTGGACGGGACAATGAGCAGTTCTTC
TRBD2	TRBV5-1	-	TRBJ2-7	CASSLGASGSYEQYF	TGCGCCAGCAGCTTGGGGGCTAGCGGGAGCTACGAGCAGTACTTC
-	TRBV6-5	-	TRBJ2-6	CATRWFGANVLTF	TGTGCCACCCGGTGGTTTGGGGCCAACGTCCTGACTTTC
-	TRBV30	-	TRBJ1-2	CAWSMGIQYGYTF	TGTGCCTGGAGTATGGGGATACAATATGGCTACACCTTC
-	TRBV15	-	TRBJ2-2	CATSRDRRATGELFF	TGTGCCACCAGCAGAGATAGGAGGGCCACCGGGGAGCTGTTTTTT
TRBD1	TRBV7-2	-	TRBJ1-5	CASSPNRQGAIGQPQHF	TGTGCCAGCAGCCCGAACCGACAGGGGGCTATTGGTCAGCCCCAGCATTTT
TRBD2	TRBV15	once	TRBJ2-3	CATSRSGTSGSLVGTDTQYF	TGTGCCACCAGCAGATCCGGGACTAGCGGGAGCCTAGTGGGCACAGATACGCAGTATTTT
-	TRBV3-1/TRBV3-2	-	TRBJ1-2	CASSQEGTGYTF	TGTGCCAGCAGCCAAGAGGGGACAGGCTACACCTTC
-	TRBV7-7	-	TRBJ2-5	CASSPRSHLSETQYF	TGTGCCAGCAGCCCCCGGAGCCACCTCTCAGAGACCCAGTACTTC
-	TRBV29-1	once	TRBJ2-1	CSVAPDFYNEQFF	TGCAGCGTTGCCCCGGACTTTTACAATGAGCAGTTCTTC
-	TRBV5-1	-	TRBJ1-1	CASSLAPNTEAFF	TGCGCCAGCAGCTTGGCCCCGAACACTGAAGCTTTCTTT
-	TRBV15	-	TRBJ1-5	CATSRMRSNQPQHF	TGTGCCACCAGCAGAATGAGATCTAATCAGCCCCAGCATTTT
-	TRBV19	-	TRBJ1-1	CASSIDPRGARGTEAFF	TGTGCCAGTAGTATTGACCCGAGGGGGGCGAGGGGAACTGAAGCTTTCTTT
-	TRBV12-2	-	TRBJ2-5	CASRPRPTPSGLAGGSKQETQYF	TGTGCAAGTCGCCCACGTCCTACACCTTCTGGGCTAGCGGGGGGGTCAAAACAAGAGACCCAGTACTTC
-	TRBV7-9	-	TRBJ2-2	CASSPTSNTGELFF	TGTGCCAGCAGCCCTACATCGAACACCGGGGAGCTGTTTTTT
-	TRBV6-5	-	TRBJ1-2	CASSYSVENYGYTF	TGTGCCAGCAGTTACTCGGTAGAGAACTATGGCTACACCTTC
TRBD1	TRBV10-3	-	TRBJ1-5	CAISPLDREGQPQHF	TGTGCCATCAGTCCCTTGGACAGGGAGGGGCAGCCCCAGCATTTT
-	TRBV5-8	-	TRBJ1-2	CASSYGPASPYGYTF	TGTGCCAGCAGTTACGGTCCAGCCTCCCCCTATGGCTACACCTTC
-	TRBV28	-	TRBJ1-1	CASRIPGFGEAFF	TGTGCCAGCAGGATCCCAGGGTTTGGTGAAGCTTTCTTT
-	TRBV10-3	-	TRBJ1-3	CAIRAGPKADTIYF	TGTGCCATACGCGCAGGACCCAAAGCGGACACCATATATTTT
-	TRBV5-6	few	TRBJ2-7	CASSSVAAREQYF	TGTGCCAGCAGCTCCGTCGCGGCCCGCGAGCAGTACTTC
-	TRBV7-2	-	TRBJ2-2	CASSLLGGPSTGELFF	TGTGCCAGCAGCCTTTTAGGGGGACCCTCAACCGGGGAGCTGTTTTTT
TRBD1	TRBV2	-	TRBJ1-2	CASSVDRGANYGYTF	TGTGCCAGCAGTGTCGACAGGGGCGCAAACTATGGCTACACCTTC
TRBD2	TRBV11-3	few	TRBJ2-1	CASSSARGGWNEQFF	TGTGCCAGCAGCTCCGCACGGGGGGGCTGGAATGAGCAGTTCTTC
-	TRBV6-5	-	TRBJ1-1	CASNSPGINTEAFF	TGTGCCAGCAATTCGCCGGGGATAAACACTGAAGCTTTCTTT